What follows are 30 T cell receptor beta chains derived from one specimen sequenced in a study of blood T cell repertoires in COVID-19. TCRdb's table, derived via immunoSEQ multiplex PCR, lists solely in-frame clones and lacks some. The sample has around 300,000 clones; around 91% are singletons. Source material: PBMCs or T cells enriched from blood (not recorded which). All receptors come from a woman between 18 and 29 years old with acute COVID-19.

The chain couples TRBV5-1 to TRBJ2-1; D unclear. Germline CDR1 SGHRS, CDR2 YFSETQ. V dropped 0 bases and J dropped 10 bases, with 8 bases sitting between them. The CDR3 consists of 12 residues. CDR3 in DNA: TGCGCCAGCAGCTTGGCTCTCGGGGAGCAGTTCTTC. It encodes CASSLALGEQFF. The entire variable domain, with the rest obtained from reference TRBV5-1 and TRBJ2-1, is as follows: KAGVTQTPRYLIKTRGQQVTLSCSPISGHRSVSWYQQTPGQGLQFLFEYFSETQRNKGNFPGRFSGRQFSNSRSEMNVSTLELGDSALYLCASSLALGEQFFGPGTRLTVL.

The CDR3 DNA reads as TGTGCCAGTAGTATATCGTTTCAGAGCAATCAGCCCCAGCATTTT. Amino acid sequence: CASSISFQSNQPQHF. The rearrangement joins TRBV19 to TRBJ1-5; D remains ambiguous. In germline, CDR1 is LNHDA, CDR2 SQIVND (reference sequence). Trimming took 2 bases from V and 1 from J, leaving 9 bases between them. The CDR3 has 15 residues.

The sample holds a few counts of this clone. V usage is TRBV11-1 and J usage is TRBJ1-1; TRBD1 agrees at 8 bases. This CDR3 region has 16 residues. CDR1 is SGHAT, CDR2 FQDESV, per germline (reference sequence). V was pared by 4 bases and J by 2 bases, with 9 bases of the junction left unmatched. The CDR3, as DNA: TGTGCCAGCAGCTATATCAGGGGGCTTAATAACACTGAAGCTTTCTTT. As protein: CASSYIRGLNNTEAFF. Supplemented by reference TRBV11-1 and TRBJ1-1, the full variable domain reads EAEVAQSPRYKITEKSQAVAFWCDPISGHATLYWYRQILGQGPELLVQFQDESVVDDSQLPKDRFSAERLKGVDSTLKIQPAELGDSAMYLCASSYIRGLNNTEAFFGQGTRLTVV.

The chain carries TRBV27 and TRBJ2-1; tentative D call: TRBD1 (6 bases). CDR3 length: 15 residues. V was shortened by 2 bases and J by 4 bases, with 12 bases between the two germline ends. Germline V lookup: CDR1 MNHEY, CDR2 SMNVEV (reference sequence). The CDR3 region has the DNA TGTGCCAGCAGTTTAGGTCTAGGGGGTTACAATGAGCAGTTCTTC. Protein product: CASSLGLGGYNEQFF.

This clone was seen only a few times. The chain couples TRBV7-9 to TRBJ2-7; the match to TRBD2 covers 10 bases. The CDR3 is made up of 16 amino acids. The germline V gene encodes CDR1 SEHNR and CDR2 FQNEAQ (reference sequence). The V segment lost 4 bases and the J segment 4 bases; nucleotides outside the gene matches: 10. CDR3 sequence: CASSSIETSGSYEQYF. CDR3 in DNA: TGTGCCAGCAGCTCTATAGAGACTAGCGGGTCGTACGAGCAGTACTTC.

The rearrangement links TRBV7-3 to TRBJ2-3, with D tentatively TRBD1 (6 bases). V was cut by 2 bases and J by 0 bases, with 24 bases left in between. The germline V gene encodes CDR1 SGHTA and CDR2 FQGTGA. The CDR3 is 20 residues long. DNA for the CDR3: TGTGCCAGCAGCTTAGCAGTCGGTGGGGCCGGTGGGGGCAGCACAGATACGCAGTATTTT. It is translated as CASSLAVGGAGGGSTDTQYF.

The table lists this clone with a few counts. V and J are TRBV10-1 and TRBJ2-7; no firm D call. Trimming cost V 0 bases and J 2 bases, with 11 bases left between them. The CDR3 contains 15 residues. The germline V gene encodes CDR1 WNHNN and CDR2 SYGVQD (reference sequence). This CDR3 reads CASSESVGTTYEQYF. The DNA for the CDR3 is TGCGCCAGCAGTGAGTCGGTGGGCACGACCTACGAGCAGTACTTC.

With respect to this clone: Other DNA sequences within the sample encode an identical CDR3. The V call is TRBV7-2, the J call TRBJ2-5; tentative D call: TRBD1 (5 bases). V lost 5 bases and J 3 bases, leaving 10 bases between the germline ends. The CDR3 extends over 13 amino acids. Germline V gene sequence: CDR1 SGHTA, CDR2 FQGNSA. CDR3 region: CASSLDREETQYF. The CDR3 nucleotides are TGTGCCAGCAGCCTAGACAGAGAAGAGACCCAGTACTTC.

The rearrangement joins TRBV19 to TRBJ2-1; 8 bases fit TRBD2. Germline loops: CDR1 LNHDA, CDR2 SQIVND (reference sequence). The CDR3 runs to 12 residues. The V and J ends lost 6 bases and 9 bases, in that order; junction bases with no gene match: 4. CDR3: CASSSTSGEQFF. The CDR3 region has the DNA TGTGCCAGTAGCTCCACTAGCGGTGAGCAGTTCTTC.

The CDR3 is CASSFGGEGTEAFF. The CDR3 region has the DNA TGTGCCAGCAGCTTTGGGGGGGAAGGAACTGAAGCTTTCTTT. The chain couples TRBV11-3 to TRBJ1-1; D might be TRBD1 (5 bases). Germline CDR1 SGHNT, CDR2 YENEEA. The CDR3 spans 14 residues. V was cut by 3 bases and J by 5 bases, with 13 bases left in between.

The V call is TRBV29-1, the J call TRBJ2-2; 8 bases line up with TRBD1. J lost 1 base, V lost 7 bases, and 5 bases had no gene match. The CDR3 is 14 amino acids. Per the germline V gene, CDR1 is SQVTM and CDR2 is ANQGSEA. CDR3 DNA: TGCAGCGCCCGGGACAGGATGAACACCGGGGAGCTGTTTTTT. Translating it yields CSARDRMNTGELFF.

V is TRBV5-1 and J is TRBJ2-5, with 10 positions matching TRBD1. The CDR3 runs to 15 residues. Germline V gene sequence: CDR1 SGHRS, CDR2 YFSETQ. V gave up 4 bases and J gave up 0 bases; unmatched junction bases: 3. CDR3 sequence (DNA): TGCGCCAGCAGCCCGGACAGGGGGTACCAAGAGACCCAGTACTTC. It codes for CASSPDRGYQETQYF.

The chain links TRBV12-3 or TRBV12-4 to TRBJ2-7; 7 nucleotides align to TRBD2. This CDR3 contains 13 residues. The trim removed 6 bases at V and 5 bases at J, leaving 7 bases unmatched. CDR3 sequence reads: CASRWGGSDEQYF. The CDR3 nucleotides are TGTGCCAGCAGATGGGGGGGTTCCGACGAGCAGTACTTC.

This chain joins TRBV10-2 and TRBJ2-1; 11 bases align to TRBD2. The CDR3 is made up of 19 amino acids. With V trimmed by 6 bases and J by 4 bases, 17 bases remained unmatched. Germline CDR1 and CDR2: WSHSY and SAAADI. The CDR3 sequence is CASSRAGTSGPIAYNEQFF. CDR3 DNA sequence: TGCGCCAGCAGCCGAGCCGGGACTAGCGGACCAATTGCATACAATGAGCAGTTCTTC.

V gene TRBV7-2 combines with J gene TRBJ2-7, with TRBD1 as a possible D gene (6 bases). Germline V gene data show CDR1 as SGHTA and CDR2 as FQGNSA. Between the trimmed V and J ends, which lost 7 bases and 2 bases, there was a span of 18 bases. This CDR3 is built from 15 residues. The CDR3 here is CASTLTRDTTYEQYF. The CDR3, as DNA: TGTGCCAGCACACTGACCCGGGACACAACCTACGAGCAGTACTTC.

The chain combines TRBV19 with TRBJ2-7; 9 bases line up with TRBD1. This CDR3 comprises 15 residues. The germline V gene has CDR1 LNHDA and CDR2 SQIVND (reference sequence). Trimming removed 6 bases from V and 1 base from J; junction bases left unmatched: 7. CDR3 in amino acids: CASRAGTGSSYEQYF. CDR3 in DNA: TGTGCCAGTAGGGCAGGGACAGGGTCATCCTACGAGCAGTACTTC.

The CDR3 nucleotides read TGTGCCACCATGCTCTCTGCGGTAGGCGATACGCAGTATTTT. Amino acids: CATMLSAVGDTQYF. The genes are TRBV6-5 and TRBJ2-3; D gene unclear. The CDR3 length is 14 residues. V was trimmed by 10 bases and J by 6 bases, leaving 20 bases between them. Germline V gives CDR1 MNHEY, CDR2 SVGAGI.

The CDR3 is CASSPGDYGYTF. The CDR3 nucleotides read TGTGCCAGCTCACCCGGGGATTATGGCTACACCTTC. This chain joins TRBV18 and TRBJ1-2; no clear D. Trimming shortened V by 3 bases and J by 5 bases, and 7 bases separated the two germline ends. CDR3 length equals 12 residues. The germline V gene encodes CDR1 KGHSH and CDR2 LQKENI. Supplemented by reference TRBV18 and TRBJ1-2, the full variable domain reads NAGVMQNPRHLVRRRGQEARLRCSPMKGHSHVYWYRQLPEEGLKFMVYLQKENIIDESGMPKERFSAEFPKEGPSILRIQQVVRGDSAAYFCASSPGDYGYTFGSGTRLTVV.

The V call is TRBV10-2, the J call TRBJ2-2, with D maybe TRBD1 (7 bases). Between the trimmed V and J ends, which lost 9 bases and 1 base, there was a span of 15 bases. This CDR3 contains 15 residues. Looked up from germline, CDR1 is WSHSY and CDR2 is SAAADI. This chain's CDR3 is CARSPGDRNTGELFF. CDR3 nucleotide sequence: TGCGCCAGATCTCCGGGGGACAGGAACACCGGGGAGCTGTTTTTT.

The chain carries TRBV30 and TRBJ2-1; 9 bases agree with TRBD2. This CDR3 contains 15 residues. Germline V gives CDR1 GTSNPN, CDR2 SVGIG (reference sequence). V trimming: 2 bases; J trimming: 1 base; junction bases outside the gene matches: 3. CDR3 sequence (DNA): TGTGCCTGGAGTCACCTAGCGGGGTCCTACAATGAGCAGTTCTTC. This sequence encodes CAWSHLAGSYNEQFF.

The gene calls are TRBV4-3 and TRBJ2-1, with 9 nucleotides matching TRBD2. Germline V gene sequence: CDR1 LGHNA, CDR2 YSLEER. V trimming: 2 bases; J trimming: 7 bases; junction bases outside the gene matches: 12. The CDR3 length is 17 residues. CDR3 DNA: TGCGCCAGCAGCCAACTTCTGACTAGCGGCTTCTTAAATGAGCAGTTCTTC. Its translation: CASSQLLTSGFLNEQFF.

V is TRBV2 and J is TRBJ2-3; D possibly corresponds to TRBD1 (6 bases). Between the trimmed V and J ends, which lost 4 bases and 6 bases, there was a span of 11 bases. The CDR3 is made up of 13 amino acids. Germline V gene lookup returns CDR1 SNHLY and CDR2 FYNNEI. The CDR3 spells CASSGQEADTQYF. CDR3 DNA sequence: TGTGCCAGCAGTGGACAGGAGGCCGATACGCAGTATTTT.

This sequence joins TRBV10-3 and TRBJ1-1; the match to TRBD1 covers 10 bases. The CDR3 is made up of 17 amino acids. Germline V gene data show CDR1 as ENHRY and CDR2 as SYGVKD. V shed 6 bases, J shed 0 bases, and the junction held 10 bases outside the gene matches. The CDR3, as DNA: TGTGCCATCAGAAAGACCGGGACAGGGGACGTGAACACTGAAGCTTTCTTT. Residues: CAIRKTGTGDVNTEAFF.

The genes are TRBV5-5 and TRBJ1-2, with 7 bases that match TRBD1. After removal of 4 bases from V and 0 bases from J, the junction contained 3 bases not matched to a gene. The CDR3 is 14 amino acids. Germline loops: CDR1 SGHKS, CDR2 YYEKEE (reference sequence). Here the CDR3 reads CASSPQGTNYGYTF. DNA for the CDR3: TGTGCCAGCAGCCCACAGGGGACTAACTATGGCTACACCTTC.

V usage is TRBV27 and J usage is TRBJ2-6; possible D gene TRBD2, 5 bases. V dropped 2 bases and J dropped 0 bases, with 11 bases sitting between them. The CDR3 spans 17 residues. Looked up from germline, CDR1 is MNHEY and CDR2 is SMNVEV (reference sequence). The CDR3, as DNA: TGTGCCAGCAGTTTACCCCCGGGGAGCTCTGGGGCCAACGTCCTGACTTTC. Translating gives CASSLPPGSSGANVLTF.

The rearrangement uses TRBV11-3 and TRBJ2-7; 8 bases align to TRBD1. V was pared by 1 base and J by 5 bases, with 4 bases of the junction left unmatched. The CDR3 extends over 14 amino acids. In germline, CDR1 is SGHNT, CDR2 YENEEA. DNA for the CDR3: TGTGCCAGCAGCTTAGGACAGGGGATCGACGAGCAGTACTTC. As protein: CASSLGQGIDEQYF.

V and J are TRBV14 and TRBJ1-1, with D possibly TRBD1 on 5 matching bases. Germline V gives CDR1 SGHDN, CDR2 FVKESK. This CDR3 is 15 amino acids long. The germline V and J ends were trimmed by 0 bases and 1 base, with 9 bases remaining between them. CDR3 loop: CASSQEGRWNTEAFF. The DNA for the CDR3 is TGTGCCAGCAGCCAAGAGGGGCGCTGGAACACTGAAGCTTTCTTT.

The gene calls are TRBV6-5 and TRBJ2-7, with D maybe TRBD2 (5 bases). Germline lookup yields CDR1 MNHEY and CDR2 SVGAGI. The CDR3 is 15 residues long. Trimming took 5 bases from V and 2 from J, leaving 16 bases between them. The CDR3 loop is CASSQTTGLAYEQYF. The CDR3 DNA is TGTGCCAGCAGTCAAACAACCGGACTCGCCTACGAGCAGTACTTC.

In this sample, this clone turned up a few times. The chain has TRBV7-2 and TRBJ2-3; 8 bases map to TRBD2. Germline CDR1 is SGHTA and CDR2 is FQGNSA. The CDR3 length is 15 residues. The J segment lost 0 bases and the V segment lost 6 bases, leaving 5 bases of the junction unmatched. In nucleotides, the CDR3 is TGTGCCAGCAGTTACAGCGGGAGAAGCACAGATACGCAGTATTTT. Translated: CASSYSGRSTDTQYF.

This chain uses TRBV30 with TRBJ2-3; 13 nucleotides line up with TRBD2. CDR3 size: 17 residues. CDR1 is GTSNPN, CDR2 SVGIG, per germline (reference sequence). Unmatched junction bases numbered 4, after V lost 1 base and J lost 0 bases. The CDR3 region is CAWSAGLAGRSTDTQYF. The CDR3 nucleotides are TGTGCCTGGAGTGCGGGACTAGCGGGACGAAGCACAGATACGCAGTATTTT.